This T cell receptor (beta chain) was recovered during a study of blood T cells in healthy people across ages (dated by TCRdb to about 2015). As for the study more broadly: In model experiments, template switching captured about one uniquely barcoded TCR beta cDNA molecule for every two T cells. Four age groups were formed from the donors: young (average about 16 years), middle-aged (just under 40), aged (roughly 56) and long-lived (82). To avoid experimental bias, donors of different ages were spread randomly across the sequencing lanes. The study measured age-related changes in TCR beta repertoire diversity using deep sequencing normalized with unique cDNA molecular identifiers. Using the same blood draw, the study looked at two additional independent replicas of 1 million unique cDNA reads for two donors, one aged 18 to 29 and the other aged 80 or older.

The CDR1 and CDR2 encoded by the germline V gene are SGHDT and YYEEEE. The CDR3 has 15 amino acids, counting the end cysteine and phenylalanine. Left in the record is the CDR3 DNA by itself, 45 bases read in frame from the first base. Overall study outcomes, separate from this receptor: As age increased, observed TCR beta diversity per million T cells dropped in a roughly linear way, and a significant reduction was already evident by age about 36. Conclusive comparison of naive and antigen-experienced compartments was prevented by the profiling of bulk unsorted PBMCs. Compared with the aged group, more naive CD4+ T cells, fewer expanded clones and increased TCR diversity were shown by the long-lived group, suggesting age selection. There was a strong correlation between observed TCR beta diversity and the percentage of naive T cells measured by flow cytometry. Donor CMV infection status was unknown, potentially confounding age-related changes in expanded clonotypes. Estimates of total diversity from one million sequenced T cells were regarded as lower bounds and underestimates.

Comment on this clonotype: No cognate antigen has been identified for it. A read error may be the cause here, since a much bigger clone is one base away.

The 39 donors, aged roughly 6 to 95 years, were systemically healthy Caucasian individuals from Russia. Each donor gave around 9.8 milliliters of peripheral blood, collected into EDTA-treated Vacutainer tubes. Ficoll-Paque density-gradient centrifugation was used to isolate PBMCs, with at least 6.5 million per sample. Trizol reagent was used to extract total RNA from PBMCs, with at least 5 micrograms per sample. For every donor, flow cytometry on a PBMC aliquot measured the percentage of naive CD45RAhigh/CD27high T cells. Receptor libraries were prepared by 5' RACE. For sequencing, an Illumina HiSeq 2500 was employed. A second PCR of 7 to 11 cycles was run with a J-beta primer mix and a sample-barcoded 5' primer. Each TCR beta cDNA molecule received a unique molecular identifier from a template-switch 5' adaptor carrying 12 random nucleotides. At least 2.5 million CDR3-containing paired-end reads were obtained from each sample. All of the RNA was converted into first-strand cDNA using the Mint cDNA synthesis kit, with a TRBC-specific oligonucleotide serving as the primer. Following uracil-DNA glycosylase treatment, all cDNA underwent a first 18-cycle PCR with the universal primers M1SS and BC2_uni_R. The original pipeline was this. For normalization, 1 million high-quality reads were randomly selected from each sample, with every read carrying a distinct molecular identifier. Reads sharing molecular identifiers were discarded rather than binned into consensus sequences. MiTCR, run with a Q25 quality threshold and the strictest error-elimination algorithm, handled CDR3 identification, clonotype clustering and error correction. A nonparametric unseen species model using Euler transformation provided a lower-bound estimate of total TCR beta diversity. The raw public reads went through TCRdb reprocessing: fastp at Q25, MiXCR clone calling, in-frame beta chains kept. Identical CDR3 protein sequences are pooled into one entry, listed with their most common genes and DNA. For this entry, the V and J calls and clone size follow TCRdb and not the study's own pipeline. A total of some 640,000 distinct CDR3 sequences appear in this sample, under 30% of them only once. The ten largest clones add up to 15% to 17% of the sample.

The rearrangement joined TRBV5-6 to TRBJ2-7; the D gene cannot be named for sure. This receptor was taken from a woman of 80 years or more in good health. The sequencing sample was made of blood. The CDR3 region reads CASGFYGLSSYEQYF. The bases read TGTGCCAGCGGCTTTTACGGATTAAGCTCCTACGAGCAGTACTTC.